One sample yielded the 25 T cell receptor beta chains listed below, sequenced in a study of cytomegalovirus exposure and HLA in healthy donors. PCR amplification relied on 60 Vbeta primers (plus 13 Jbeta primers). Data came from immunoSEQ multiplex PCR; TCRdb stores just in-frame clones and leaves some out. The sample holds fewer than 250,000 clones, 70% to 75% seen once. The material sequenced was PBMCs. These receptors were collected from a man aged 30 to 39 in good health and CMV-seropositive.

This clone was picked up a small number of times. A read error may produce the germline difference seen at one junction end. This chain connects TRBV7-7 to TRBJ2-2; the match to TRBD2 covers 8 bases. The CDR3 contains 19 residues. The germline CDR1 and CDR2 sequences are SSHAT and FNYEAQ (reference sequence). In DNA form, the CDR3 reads TGTGCTAGCAGCTTATCATACAGCGGGGGCCGAGTAAACACCGGGGAGCTGTTTTTT. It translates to CASSLSYSGGRVNTGELFF.

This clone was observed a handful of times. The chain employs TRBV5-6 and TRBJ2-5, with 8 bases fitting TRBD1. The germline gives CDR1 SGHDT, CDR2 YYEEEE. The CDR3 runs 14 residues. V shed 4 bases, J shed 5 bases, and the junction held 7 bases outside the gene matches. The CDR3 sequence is CASSGDRLRETQYF. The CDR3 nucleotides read TGTGCCAGCAGCGGGGACAGGCTCCGGGAGACCCAGTACTTC.

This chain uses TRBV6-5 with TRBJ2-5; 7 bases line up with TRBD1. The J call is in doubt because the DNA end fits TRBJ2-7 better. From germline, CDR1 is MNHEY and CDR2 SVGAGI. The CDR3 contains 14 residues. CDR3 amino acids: CASSSLGGHYEQYF. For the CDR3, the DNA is TGTGCCAGCAGTTCACTAGGGGGCCACTACGAGCAGTACTTC.

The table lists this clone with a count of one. DNA for the CDR3: TGTGCCAGCCGAGGGCCCACAGGGTTCAATCAGCCCCAGCATTTT. Its protein is CASRGPTGFNQPQHF. This chain uses TRBV19 with TRBJ1-5; possibly TRBD1 for D (6 bases). Germline values: CDR1 LNHDA, CDR2 SQIVND (reference sequence). The CDR3 covers 15 residues. V lost 9 bases and J lost 3, with 18 bases in between.

This CDR3 is CSDRGSSYNEQFF. As DNA, the CDR3 is TGCAGCGACCGAGGTAGCTCCTACAATGAGCAGTTCTTC. The V gene is TRBV29-1, the J gene TRBJ2-1, with D uncertain. The CDR3 spans 13 residues. V shed 7 bases and J shed 0 bases, with 10 bases lying between them. Looked up from germline, CDR1 is SQVTM and CDR2 is ANQGSEA.

CDR3 region: CASSLARGQIYEQYF. The CDR3 coding sequence is TGTGCCAGCAGCTTAGCGCGGGGACAGATCTACGAGCAGTACTTC. The chain uses TRBV7-6 and TRBJ2-5; a weak D match, TRBD1 (7 bases). TRBJ2-7 explains the end of the DNA better; the J call may be wrong. Germline V gene lookup returns CDR1 SGHVS and CDR2 FNYEAQ. The CDR3 is 15 amino acids.

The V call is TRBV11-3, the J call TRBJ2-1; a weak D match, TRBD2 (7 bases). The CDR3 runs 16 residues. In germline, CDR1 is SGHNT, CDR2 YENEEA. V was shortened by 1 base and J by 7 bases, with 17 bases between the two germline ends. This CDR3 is CASSLGPGGLRNEQFF. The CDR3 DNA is TGTGCCAGCAGCTTAGGTCCCGGGGGGCTAAGAAATGAGCAGTTCTTC.

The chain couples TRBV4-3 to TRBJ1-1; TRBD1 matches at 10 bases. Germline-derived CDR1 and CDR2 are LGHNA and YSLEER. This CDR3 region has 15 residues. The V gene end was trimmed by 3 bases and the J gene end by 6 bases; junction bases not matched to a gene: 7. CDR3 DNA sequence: TGCGCCAGCAGCCAGGGACAGGGGATTGTTCCTGAAGCTTTCTTT. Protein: CASSQGQGIVPEAFF.

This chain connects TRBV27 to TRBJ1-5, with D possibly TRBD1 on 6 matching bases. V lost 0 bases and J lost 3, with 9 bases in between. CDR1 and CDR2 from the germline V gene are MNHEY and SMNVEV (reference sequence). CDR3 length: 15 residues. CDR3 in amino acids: CASSLSTGPNQPQHF. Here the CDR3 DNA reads TGTGCCAGCAGTTTATCGACAGGTCCCAATCAGCCCCAGCATTTT.

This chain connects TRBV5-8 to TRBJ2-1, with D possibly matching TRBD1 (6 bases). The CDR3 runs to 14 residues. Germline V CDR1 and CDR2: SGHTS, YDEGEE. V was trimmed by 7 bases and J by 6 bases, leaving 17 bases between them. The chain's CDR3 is CASLTGMVSNEQFF. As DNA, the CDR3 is TGTGCCAGCCTTACAGGGATGGTGAGCAATGAGCAGTTCTTC. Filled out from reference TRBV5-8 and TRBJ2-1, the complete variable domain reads EAGVTQSPTHLIKTRGQQATLRCSPISGHTSVYWYQQALGLGLQFLLWYDEGEERNRGNFPPRFSGRQFPNYSSELNVNALELEDSALYLCASLTGMVSNEQFFGPGTRLTVL.

The CDR3, as DNA: TGTGCCAGCAGTCCGACAGGGCAGAACACTGAAGCTTTCTTT. Encoded protein: CASSPTGQNTEAFF. The chain employs TRBV6-5 and TRBJ1-1; 7 positions agree with TRBD1. The junction had 4 bases not matched to a gene; V was cut back by 5 bases and J by 1 base. This CDR3 has 14 amino acids. The germline CDR1 and CDR2 sequences are MNHEY and SVGAGI.

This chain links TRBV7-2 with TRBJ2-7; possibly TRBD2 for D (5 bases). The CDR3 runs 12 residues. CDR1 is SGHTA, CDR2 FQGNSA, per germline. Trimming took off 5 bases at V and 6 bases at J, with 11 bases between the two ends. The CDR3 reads CASSRALAEQYF. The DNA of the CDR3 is TGTGCCAGCAGCCGCGCCCTAGCCGAGCAGTACTTC. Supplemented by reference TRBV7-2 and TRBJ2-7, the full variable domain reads GAGVSQSPSNKVTEKGKDVELRCDPISGHTALYWYRQSLGQGLEFLIYFQGNSAPDKSGLPSDRFSAERTGGSVSTLTIQRTQQEDSAVYLCASSRALAEQYFGPGTRLTVT.

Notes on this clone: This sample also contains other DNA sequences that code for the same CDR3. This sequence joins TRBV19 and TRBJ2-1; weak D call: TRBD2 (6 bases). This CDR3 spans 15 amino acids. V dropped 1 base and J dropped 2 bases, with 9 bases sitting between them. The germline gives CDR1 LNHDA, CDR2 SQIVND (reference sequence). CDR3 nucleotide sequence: TGTGCCAGTAGTATAGGGAGCGGGCCCTACAATGAGCAGTTCTTC. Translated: CASSIGSGPYNEQFF. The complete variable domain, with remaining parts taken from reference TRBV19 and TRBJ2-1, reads DGGITQSPKYLFRKEGQNVTLSCEQNLNHDAMYWYRQDPGQGLRLIYYSQIVNDFQKGDIAEGYSVSREKKESFPLTVTSAQKNPTAFYLCASSIGSGPYNEQFFGPGTRLTVL.

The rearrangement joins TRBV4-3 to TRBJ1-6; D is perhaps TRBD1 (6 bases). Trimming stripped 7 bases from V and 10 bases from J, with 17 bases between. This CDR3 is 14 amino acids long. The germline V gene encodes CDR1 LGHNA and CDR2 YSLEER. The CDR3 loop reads CASNNRDLRSPLHF. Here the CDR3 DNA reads TGCGCCAGCAACAACAGGGACCTGCGATCACCCCTCCACTTT.

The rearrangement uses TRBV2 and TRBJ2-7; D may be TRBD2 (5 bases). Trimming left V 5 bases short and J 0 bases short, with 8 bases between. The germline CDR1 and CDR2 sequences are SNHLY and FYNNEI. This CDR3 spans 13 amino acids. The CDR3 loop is CASSPGSSYEQYF. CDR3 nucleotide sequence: TGTGCCAGCAGTCCGGGAAGCTCCTACGAGCAGTACTTC.

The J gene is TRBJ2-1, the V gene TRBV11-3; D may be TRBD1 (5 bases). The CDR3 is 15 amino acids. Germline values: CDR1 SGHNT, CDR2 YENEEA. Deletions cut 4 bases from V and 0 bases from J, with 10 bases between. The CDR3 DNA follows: TGTGCCAGCAGCTACAGGTCGAGCTCCTACAATGAGCAGTTCTTC. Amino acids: CASSYRSSSYNEQFF.

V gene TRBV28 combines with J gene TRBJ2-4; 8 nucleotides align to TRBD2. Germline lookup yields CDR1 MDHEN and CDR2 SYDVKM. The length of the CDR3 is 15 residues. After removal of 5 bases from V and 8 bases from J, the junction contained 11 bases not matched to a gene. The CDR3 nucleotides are TGTGCCAGCAGTCTGGCTAGCGCCGGGGGGGACATTCAGTACTTC. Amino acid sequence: CASSLASAGGDIQYF.

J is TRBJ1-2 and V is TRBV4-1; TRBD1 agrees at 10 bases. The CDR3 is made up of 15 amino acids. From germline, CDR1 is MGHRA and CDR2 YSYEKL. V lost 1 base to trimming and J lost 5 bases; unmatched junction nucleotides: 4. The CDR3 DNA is TGCGCCAGCAGCCAAGCGGGACAGGGGTTTTATGGCTACACCTTC. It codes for CASSQAGQGFYGYTF.

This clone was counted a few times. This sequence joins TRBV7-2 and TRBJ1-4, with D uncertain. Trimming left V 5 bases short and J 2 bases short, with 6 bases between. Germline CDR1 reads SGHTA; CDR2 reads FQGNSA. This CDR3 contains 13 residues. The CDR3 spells CASSPRTNEKLFF. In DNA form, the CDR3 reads TGTGCCAGCAGCCCTCGGACTAATGAAAAACTGTTTTTT. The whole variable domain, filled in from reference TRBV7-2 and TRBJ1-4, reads GAGVSQSPSNKVTEKGKDVELRCDPISGHTALYWYRQSLGQGLEFLIYFQGNSAPDKSGLPSDRFSAERTGGSVSTLTIQRTQQEDSAVYLCASSPRTNEKLFFGSGTQLSVL.

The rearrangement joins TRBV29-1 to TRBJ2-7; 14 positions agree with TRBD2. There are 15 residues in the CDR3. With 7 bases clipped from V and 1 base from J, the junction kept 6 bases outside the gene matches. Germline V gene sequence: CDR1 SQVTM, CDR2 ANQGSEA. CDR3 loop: CSARTSGRFSYEQYF. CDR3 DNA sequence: TGCAGCGCCAGGACTAGCGGGAGGTTTTCCTACGAGCAGTACTTC.

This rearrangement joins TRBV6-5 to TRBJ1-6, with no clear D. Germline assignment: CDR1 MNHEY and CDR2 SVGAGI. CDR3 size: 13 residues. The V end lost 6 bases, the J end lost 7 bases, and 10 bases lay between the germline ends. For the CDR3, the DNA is TGTGCCAGCAGAAGCGACGGGAATTCACCCCTCCACTTT. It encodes CASRSDGNSPLHF.

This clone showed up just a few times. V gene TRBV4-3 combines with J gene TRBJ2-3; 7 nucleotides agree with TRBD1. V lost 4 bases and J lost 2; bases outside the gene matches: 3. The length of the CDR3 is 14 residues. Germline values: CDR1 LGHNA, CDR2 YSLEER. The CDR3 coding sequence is TGCGCCAGCAGCCCGACAGGGCCCACAGATACGCAGTATTTT. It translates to CASSPTGPTDTQYF.

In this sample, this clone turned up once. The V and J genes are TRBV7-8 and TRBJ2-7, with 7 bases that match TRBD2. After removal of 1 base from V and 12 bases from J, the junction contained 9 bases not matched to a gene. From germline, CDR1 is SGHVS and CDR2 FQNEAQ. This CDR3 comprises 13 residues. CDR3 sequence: CASSLGGGTLLYF. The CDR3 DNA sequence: TGTGCCAGCAGCTTAGGGGGGGGGACTCTTCTGTACTTC.

In DNA form, the CDR3 reads TGTGCCAGCAGCCCCAGGGGGTTAGTGGAGACCCAGTACTTC. Its protein is CASSPRGLVETQYF. The chain links TRBV5-4 to TRBJ2-5, with TRBD1 matching 7 bases. CDR1 and CDR2 from the germline V gene are SGHNT and YYREEE (reference sequence). The V and J ends lost 4 bases and 5 bases, in that order; junction bases with no gene match: 8. The CDR3 is made up of 14 amino acids.

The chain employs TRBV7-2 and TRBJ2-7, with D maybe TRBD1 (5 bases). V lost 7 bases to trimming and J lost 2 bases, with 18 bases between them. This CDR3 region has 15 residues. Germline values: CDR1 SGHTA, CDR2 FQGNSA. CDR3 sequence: CASNGWQGTTYEQYF. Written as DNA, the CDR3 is TGTGCCAGCAACGGGTGGCAGGGAACCACCTACGAGCAGTACTTC. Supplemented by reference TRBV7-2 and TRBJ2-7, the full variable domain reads GAGVSQSPSNKVTEKGKDVELRCDPISGHTALYWYRQSLGQGLEFLIYFQGNSAPDKSGLPSDRFSAERTGGSVSTLTIQRTQQEDSAVYLCASNGWQGTTYEQYFGPGTRLTVT.